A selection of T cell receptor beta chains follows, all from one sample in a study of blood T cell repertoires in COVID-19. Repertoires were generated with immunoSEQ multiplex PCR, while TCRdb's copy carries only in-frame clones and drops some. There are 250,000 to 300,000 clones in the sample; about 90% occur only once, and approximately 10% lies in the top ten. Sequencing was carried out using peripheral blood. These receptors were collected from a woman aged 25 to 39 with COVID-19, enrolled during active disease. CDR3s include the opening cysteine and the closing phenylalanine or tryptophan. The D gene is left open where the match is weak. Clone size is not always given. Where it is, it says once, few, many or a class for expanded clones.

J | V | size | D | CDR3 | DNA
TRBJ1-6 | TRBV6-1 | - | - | CASSEASYNSPLHF | TGTGCCAGCAGTGAGGCCTCCTATAATTCACCCCTCCACTTT
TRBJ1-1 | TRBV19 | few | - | CASSNTGVRNTEAFF | TGTGCCAGTAGCAACACAGGAGTGAGGAACACTGAAGCTTTCTTT
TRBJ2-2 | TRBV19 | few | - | CASTPGANTGELFF | TGTGCCAGCACACCAGGGGCAAACACCGGGGAGCTGTTTTTT
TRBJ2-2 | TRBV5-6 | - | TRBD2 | CASSPSGGGPIGELFF | TGTGCCAGCAGCCCCTCCGGGGGAGGGCCGATCGGGGAGCTGTTTTTT
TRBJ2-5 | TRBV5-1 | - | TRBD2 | CASSLGLAGVETQYF | TGCGCCAGCAGCTTGGGACTAGCCGGAGTTGAGACCCAGTACTTC
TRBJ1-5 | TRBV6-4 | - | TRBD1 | CAITRTGTYSNQPQHF | TGTGCCATCACTAGGACAGGAACATATAGCAATCAGCCCCAGCATTTT
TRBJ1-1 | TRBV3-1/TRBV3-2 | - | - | CASSQDSGEAFF | TGTGCCAGCAGCCAAGATTCGGGGGAAGCTTTCTTT
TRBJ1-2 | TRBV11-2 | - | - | CASSLDRRGSVAF | TGTGCCAGCAGCTTAGATCGGCGCGGGTCGGTCGCCTTC
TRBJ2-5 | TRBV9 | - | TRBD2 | CASSVGTSGQETQYF | TGTGCCAGCAGCGTAGGGACTAGCGGACAAGAGACCCAGTACTTC
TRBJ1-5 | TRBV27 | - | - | CASSLSGGRGNQPQHF | TGTGCCAGCAGTTTATCAGGGGGGAGGGGAAATCAGCCCCAGCATTTT